The rows below give T cell receptor beta chains drawn from one sample of a study of T-cell reconstitution after alpha-beta-depleted transplantation in children. A single record per CDR3 protein comes from TCRdb applying MiXCR to the PCR reads. The data contain around 420,000 distinct CDR3 sequences, about a sixth of them singletons. The sequenced sample was PBMCs, mostly from graft donor cells, obtained 360 days after TCRalphabeta/CD19-depleted stem cell transplant. The receptors here all came from a boy under three years old who had a stem cell transplant for Wiskott-Aldrich syndrome, so the T cells may come from the graft donor. Each CDR3 is given with its conserved first and last residue. The D gene is left open where the match is weak. Size is omitted from some rows. Given values are once, few, many or a class for expanded clones.

j_call d_call cdr3_length v_call clone_size cdr3_aa cdr3_nt
TRBJ2-7 - 11 TRBV20-1 - CSVTAAYEQYF TGCAGTGTGACAGCTGCATACGAGCAGTACTTC
TRBJ2-7 - 16 TRBV7-2 few CASSLGLGGRGTEQYF TGTGCCAGCAGCTTAGGGTTAGGGGGGAGGGGGACCGAGCAGTACTTC
TRBJ2-5 - 11 TRBV10-3 - CAVGNQETQYF TGTGCCGTCGGGAACCAAGAGACCCAGTACTTC
TRBJ1-2 - 14 TRBV24-1 - CATSDFPQDYGYTF TGTGCCACCAGTGATTTCCCCCAGGACTATGGCTACACCTTC
TRBJ2-7 TRBD1 14 TRBV18 few CASSPMTGPYEQYF TGTGCCAGCTCACCAATGACAGGGCCCTACGAGCAGTACTTC
TRBJ2-7 TRBD2 15 TRBV6-5 - CASSSPGTSGYEQYF TGTGCCAGCAGTTCTCCCGGGACTAGCGGCTACGAGCAGTACTTC
TRBJ2-1 TRBD2 17 TRBV9 - CASSEGTSPYLNNEQFF TGTGCCAGCAGCGAGGGGACTAGCCCTTACCTAAACAATGAGCAGTTCTTC
TRBJ2-7 TRBD1 16 TRBV5-1 few CASSLPRQGRIYEQYF TGCGCCAGCAGCTTACCTCGACAGGGGAGGATCTACGAGCAGTACTTC
TRBJ2-1 - 10 TRBV12-3/TRBV12-4 - CASRRNEQFF TGTGCCAGCAGACGTAATGAGCAGTTCTTC
TRBJ2-7 - 11 TRBV29-1 - CSVLGKVVQYF TGCAGCGTTTTAGGAAAAGTAGTGCAGTACTTC
TRBJ2-3 - 13 TRBV10-3 - CAIRDPTTDTQYF TGTGCCATCAGAGACCCAACCACAGATACGCAGTATTTT
TRBJ2-2 - 15 TRBV5-1 many CASSLELAGTGELFF TGCGCCAGCAGCTTGGAGCTAGCTGGCACCGGGGAGCTGTTTTTT
TRBJ1-5 - 15 TRBV28 few CASSRGAYSNQPQHF TGTGCCAGCAGCCGGGGCGCGTATAGCAATCAGCCCCAGCATTTT
TRBJ1-1 - 13 TRBV6-6 few CASSRWSEPEAFF TGTGCCAGCAGCCGCTGGTCGGAACCTGAAGCTTTCTTT
TRBJ2-1 - 15 TRBV27 - CASSLSRLLYNEQFF TGTGCCAGCAGTTTATCGAGGCTCCTCTACAATGAGCAGTTCTTC
TRBJ1-6 TRBD1 14 TRBV20-1 few CSARRTGLNSPLHF TGCAGTGCTAGACGGACAGGCCTTAATTCACCCCTCCACTTT
TRBJ2-7 TRBD1 14 TRBV12-3/TRBV12-4 - CASSLRDRRREQYF TGTGCCAGCAGTCTGAGGGACAGGCGGAGGGAGCAGTACTTC